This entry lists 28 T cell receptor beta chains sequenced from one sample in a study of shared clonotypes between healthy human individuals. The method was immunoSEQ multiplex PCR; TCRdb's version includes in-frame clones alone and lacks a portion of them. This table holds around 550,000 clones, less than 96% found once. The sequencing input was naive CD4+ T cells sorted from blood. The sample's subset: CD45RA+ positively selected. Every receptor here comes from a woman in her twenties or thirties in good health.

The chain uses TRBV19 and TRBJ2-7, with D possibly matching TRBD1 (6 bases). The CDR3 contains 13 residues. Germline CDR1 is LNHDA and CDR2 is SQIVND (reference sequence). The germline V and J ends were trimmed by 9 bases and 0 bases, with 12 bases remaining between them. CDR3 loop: CASSHRDSYEQYF. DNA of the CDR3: TGTGCCAGCTCCCACAGGGACTCCTACGAGCAGTACTTC. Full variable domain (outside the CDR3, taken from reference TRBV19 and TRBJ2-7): DGGITQSPKYLFRKEGQNVTLSCEQNLNHDAMYWYRQDPGQGLRLIYYSQIVNDFQKGDIAEGYSVSREKKESFPLTVTSAQKNPTAFYLCASSHRDSYEQYFGPGTRLTVT.

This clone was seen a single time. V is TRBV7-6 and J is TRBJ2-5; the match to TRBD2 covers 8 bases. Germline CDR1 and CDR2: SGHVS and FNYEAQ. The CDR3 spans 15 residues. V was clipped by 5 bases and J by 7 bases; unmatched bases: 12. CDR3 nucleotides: TGTGCCAGCAGCACGAGCGGGGGTGTTGCAGGGACCCAGTACTTC. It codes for CASSTSGGVAGTQYF. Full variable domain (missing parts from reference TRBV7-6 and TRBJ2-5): GAGVSQSPRYKVTKRGQDVALRCDPISGHVSLYWYRQALGQGPEFLTYFNYEAQQDKSGLPNDRFSAERPEGSISTLTIQRTEQRDSAMYRCASSTSGGVAGTQYFGPGTRLLVL.

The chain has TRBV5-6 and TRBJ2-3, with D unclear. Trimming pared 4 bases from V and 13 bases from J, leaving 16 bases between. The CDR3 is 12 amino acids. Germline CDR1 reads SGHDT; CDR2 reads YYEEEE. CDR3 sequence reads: CASSRPQSDKYF. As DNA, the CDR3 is TGTGCCAGCAGCCGCCCCCAGAGCGACAAGTATTTT.

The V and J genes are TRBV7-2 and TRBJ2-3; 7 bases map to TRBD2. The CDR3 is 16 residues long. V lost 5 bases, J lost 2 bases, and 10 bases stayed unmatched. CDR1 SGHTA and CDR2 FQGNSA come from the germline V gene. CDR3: CASSQWASGNTDTQYF. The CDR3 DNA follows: TGTGCCAGCAGCCAGTGGGCTAGCGGAAACACAGATACGCAGTATTTT.

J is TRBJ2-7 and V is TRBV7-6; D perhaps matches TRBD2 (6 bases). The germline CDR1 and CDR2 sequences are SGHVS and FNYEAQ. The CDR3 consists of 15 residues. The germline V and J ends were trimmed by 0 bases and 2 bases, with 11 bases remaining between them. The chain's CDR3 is CASSLARGLPYEQYF. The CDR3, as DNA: TGTGCCAGCAGCTTAGCGCGTGGACTACCCTACGAGCAGTACTTC.

The CDR3 region has the DNA TGTGCCAGCAGCTCGGCGTACGAGCAGTACTTC. It specifies CASSSAYEQYF. The V call is TRBV5-6, the J call TRBJ2-7; D is undetermined. The length of the CDR3 is 11 residues. Trimming took off 3 bases at V and 4 bases at J, with 5 bases between the two ends. Germline CDR1 is SGHDT and CDR2 is YYEEEE.

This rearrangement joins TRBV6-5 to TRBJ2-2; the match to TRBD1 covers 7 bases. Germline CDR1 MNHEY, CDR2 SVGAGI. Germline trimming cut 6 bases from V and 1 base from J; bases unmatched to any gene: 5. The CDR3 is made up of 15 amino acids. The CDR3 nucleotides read TGTGCCAGCAGGCGAGACAGGGTGAACACCGGGGAGCTGTTTTTT. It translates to CASRRDRVNTGELFF.

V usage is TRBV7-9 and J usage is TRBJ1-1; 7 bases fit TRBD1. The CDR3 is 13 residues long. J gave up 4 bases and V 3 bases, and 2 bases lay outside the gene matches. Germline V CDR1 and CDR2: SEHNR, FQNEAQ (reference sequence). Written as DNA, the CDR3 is TGTGCCAGCAGCTTCAGGGGGAGCACTGAAGCTTTCTTT. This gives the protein CASSFRGSTEAFF.

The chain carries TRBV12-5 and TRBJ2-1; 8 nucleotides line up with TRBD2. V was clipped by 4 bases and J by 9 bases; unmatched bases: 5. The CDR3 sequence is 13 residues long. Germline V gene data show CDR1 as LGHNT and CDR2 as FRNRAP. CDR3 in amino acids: CASGSAGEVEQFF. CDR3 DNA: TGTGCTAGTGGTTCAGCGGGAGAGGTTGAGCAGTTCTTC.

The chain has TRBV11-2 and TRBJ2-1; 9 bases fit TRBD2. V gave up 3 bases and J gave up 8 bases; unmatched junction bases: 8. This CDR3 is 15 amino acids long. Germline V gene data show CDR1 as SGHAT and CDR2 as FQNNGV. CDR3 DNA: TGTGCCAGCAGCTTCGGAGGCGGGAGGGGATATGAGCAGTTCTTC. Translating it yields CASSFGGGRGYEQFF.

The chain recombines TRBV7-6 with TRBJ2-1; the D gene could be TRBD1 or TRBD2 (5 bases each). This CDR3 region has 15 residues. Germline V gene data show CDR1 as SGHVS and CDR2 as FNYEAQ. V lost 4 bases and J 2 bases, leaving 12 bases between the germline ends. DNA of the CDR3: TGTGCCAGCAGCTCCGCCCCGGGACCCTACAATGAGCAGTTCTTC. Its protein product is CASSSAPGPYNEQFF.

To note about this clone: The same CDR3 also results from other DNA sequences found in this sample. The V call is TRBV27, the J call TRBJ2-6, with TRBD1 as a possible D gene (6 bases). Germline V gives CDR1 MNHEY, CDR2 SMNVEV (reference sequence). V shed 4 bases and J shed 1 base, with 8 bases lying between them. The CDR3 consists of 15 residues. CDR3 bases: TGTGCCAGCAGTTCGAGGGGGTCTGGGGCCAACGTCCTGACTTTC. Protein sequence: CASSSRGSGANVLTF.

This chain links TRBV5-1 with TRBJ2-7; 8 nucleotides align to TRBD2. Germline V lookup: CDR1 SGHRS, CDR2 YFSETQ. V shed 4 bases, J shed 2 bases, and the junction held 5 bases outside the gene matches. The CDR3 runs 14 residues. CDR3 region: CASSTIAGTYEQYF. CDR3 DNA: TGCGCCAGCAGCACAATAGCGGGAACCTACGAGCAGTACTTC.

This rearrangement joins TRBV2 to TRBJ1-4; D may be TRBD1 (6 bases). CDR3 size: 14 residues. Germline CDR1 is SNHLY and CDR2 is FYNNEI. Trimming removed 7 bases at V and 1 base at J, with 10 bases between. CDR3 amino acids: CASMRGLTNEKLFF. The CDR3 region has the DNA TGTGCCAGCATGAGGGGGTTAACTAATGAAAAACTGTTTTTT.

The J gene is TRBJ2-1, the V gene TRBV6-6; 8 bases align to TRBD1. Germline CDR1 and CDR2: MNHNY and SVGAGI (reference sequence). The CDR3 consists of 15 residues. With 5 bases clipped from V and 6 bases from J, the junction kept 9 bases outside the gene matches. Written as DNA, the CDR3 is TGTGCCAGCAGTAAGACAGGGGCGGTATTCAATGAGCAGTTCTTC. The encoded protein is CASSKTGAVFNEQFF.

In DNA, the CDR3 is TGTGCCAGCGGACGGACAGATACGCAGTATTTT. It codes for CASGRTDTQYF. The J gene is TRBJ2-3, the V gene TRBV6-5; D unresolved. CDR1 is MNHEY and CDR2 is SVGAGI in the germline V gene. Between the trimmed V and J ends, which lost 8 bases and 3 bases, there was a span of 6 bases. CDR3 length: 11 amino acids.

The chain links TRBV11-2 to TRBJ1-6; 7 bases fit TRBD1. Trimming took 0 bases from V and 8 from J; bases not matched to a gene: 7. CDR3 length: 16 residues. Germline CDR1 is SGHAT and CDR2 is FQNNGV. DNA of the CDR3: TGTGCCAGCAGCTTAGAGAGACAGGGCAGGCATTCACCCCTCCACTTT. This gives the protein CASSLERQGRHSPLHF.

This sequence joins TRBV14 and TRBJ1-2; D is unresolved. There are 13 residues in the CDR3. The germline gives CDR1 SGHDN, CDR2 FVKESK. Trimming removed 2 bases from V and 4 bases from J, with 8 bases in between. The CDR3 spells CASSQQTIYGYTF. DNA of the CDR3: TGTGCCAGCAGCCAACAGACAATCTATGGCTACACCTTC.

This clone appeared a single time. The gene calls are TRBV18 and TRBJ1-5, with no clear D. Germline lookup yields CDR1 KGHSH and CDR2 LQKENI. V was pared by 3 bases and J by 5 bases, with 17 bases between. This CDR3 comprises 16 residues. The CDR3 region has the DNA TGTGCCAGCTCACCCCTTGGATGGCGGCCGGATCAGCCCCAGCATTTT. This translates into CASSPLGWRPDQPQHF.

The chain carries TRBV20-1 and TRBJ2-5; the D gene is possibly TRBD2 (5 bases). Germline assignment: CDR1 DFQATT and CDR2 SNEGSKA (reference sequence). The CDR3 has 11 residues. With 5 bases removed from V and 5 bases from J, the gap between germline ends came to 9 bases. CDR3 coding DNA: TGCAGTGCTTTTCGGGATGAGACCCAGTACTTC. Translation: CSAFRDETQYF.

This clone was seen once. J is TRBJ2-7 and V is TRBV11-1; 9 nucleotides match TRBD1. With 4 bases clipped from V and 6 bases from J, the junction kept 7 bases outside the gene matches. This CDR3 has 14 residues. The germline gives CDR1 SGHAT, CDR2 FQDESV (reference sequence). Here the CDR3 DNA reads TGTGCCAGCAGCTACGGACAGGGGAAGGGCGAGCAGTACTTC. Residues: CASSYGQGKGEQYF. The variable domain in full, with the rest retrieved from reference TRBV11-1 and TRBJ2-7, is EAEVAQSPRYKITEKSQAVAFWCDPISGHATLYWYRQILGQGPELLVQFQDESVVDDSQLPKDRFSAERLKGVDSTLKIQPAELGDSAMYLCASSYGQGKGEQYFGPGTRLTVT.

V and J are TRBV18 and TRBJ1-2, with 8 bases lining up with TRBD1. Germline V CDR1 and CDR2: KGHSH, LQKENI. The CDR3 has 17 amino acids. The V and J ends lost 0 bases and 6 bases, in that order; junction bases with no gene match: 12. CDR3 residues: CASSPPFGTGGIDGYTF. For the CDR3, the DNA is TGTGCCAGCTCACCACCGTTTGGAACAGGGGGAATAGATGGCTACACCTTC.

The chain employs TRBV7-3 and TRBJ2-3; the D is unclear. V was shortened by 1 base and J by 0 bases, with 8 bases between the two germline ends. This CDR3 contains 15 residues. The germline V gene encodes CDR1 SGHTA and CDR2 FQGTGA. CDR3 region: CASSLISSSTDTQYF. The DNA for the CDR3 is TGTGCCAGCAGCTTAATATCCTCTAGCACAGATACGCAGTATTTT.

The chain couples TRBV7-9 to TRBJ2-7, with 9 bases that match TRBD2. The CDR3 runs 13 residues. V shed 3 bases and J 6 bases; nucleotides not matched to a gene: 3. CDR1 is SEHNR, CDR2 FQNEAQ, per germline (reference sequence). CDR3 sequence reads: CASSFGLAFEQYF. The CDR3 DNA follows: TGTGCCAGCAGCTTCGGACTAGCGTTCGAGCAGTACTTC.

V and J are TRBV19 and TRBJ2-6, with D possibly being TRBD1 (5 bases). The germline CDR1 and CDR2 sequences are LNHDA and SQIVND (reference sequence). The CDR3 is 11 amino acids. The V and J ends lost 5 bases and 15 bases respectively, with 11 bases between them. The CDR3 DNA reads TGTGCCAGTAGTCGAACTGGGGCCCTGACTTTC. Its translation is CASSRTGALTF.

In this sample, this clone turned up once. The CDR3 DNA sequence: TGTGCCACCGGGACTAGCGGGTTACCCTACGAGCAGTACTTC. Translating it yields CATGTSGLPYEQYF. The V and J genes are TRBV6-1 and TRBJ2-7; TRBD2 matches 12 bases. After removal of 10 bases from V and 2 bases from J, the junction contained 6 bases not matched to a gene. The CDR3 consists of 14 residues. Germline assignment: CDR1 MNHNS and CDR2 SASEGT.

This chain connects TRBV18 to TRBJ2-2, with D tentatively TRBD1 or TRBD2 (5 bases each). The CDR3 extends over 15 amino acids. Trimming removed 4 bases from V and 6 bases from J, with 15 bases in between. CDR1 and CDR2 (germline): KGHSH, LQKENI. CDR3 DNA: TGTGCCAGCTCACACCGGGACGGGATTGCCGGGGAGCTGTTTTTT. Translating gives CASSHRDGIAGELFF.

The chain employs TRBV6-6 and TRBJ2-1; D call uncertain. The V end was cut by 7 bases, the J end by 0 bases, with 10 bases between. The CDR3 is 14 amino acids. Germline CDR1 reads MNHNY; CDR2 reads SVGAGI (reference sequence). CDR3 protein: CASKVSSSYNEQFF. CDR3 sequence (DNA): TGTGCCAGCAAGGTGTCGAGCTCCTACAATGAGCAGTTCTTC.